One and the same sample provided the 21 T cell receptor beta chains below, sequenced in a study of beta chain features in type 1 diabetes. These receptors are not linked to any known antigen. The sequenced template was cDNA made from the entire isolated RNA. Produced via immunoSEQ multiplex PCR; TCRdb's table is partial and in-frame only. The sample lists around 170,000 clones, around 9% occurring once. Whole-study results and caveats: All four CD4+ subsets from Type 1 diabetes patients carried moderately but significantly shorter TCRB CDR3s.

What was sequenced was central memory CD4+ T cells from blood. These receptors originate from a woman in her 30s with type 1 diabetes.

The rearrangement joins TRBV19 to TRBJ2-3, with 8 bases aligning to TRBD2. Germline loops: CDR1 LNHDA, CDR2 SQIVND (reference sequence). CDR3 length: 16 amino acids. V trimming: 8 bases; J trimming: 2 bases; junction bases outside the gene matches: 12. As DNA, the CDR3 is TGTGCCAGTGGCGATATGAAACTAGCGGCCACAGATACGCAGTATTTT. It is translated as CASGDMKLAATDTQYF.

V is TRBV5-1 and J is TRBJ2-2, with D hard to call. V was shortened by 0 bases and J by 1 base, with 13 bases between the two germline ends. Looked up from germline, CDR1 is SGHRS and CDR2 is YFSETQ. The CDR3 consists of 17 residues. In DNA, the CDR3 is TGCGCCAGCAGCTTGGGGCTAGTCTCCGTGAACACCGGGGAGCTGTTTTTT. Translation: CASSLGLVSVNTGELFF.

The chain couples TRBV19 to TRBJ2-7; TRBD2 aligns across 10 bases. This CDR3 has 14 amino acids. J was trimmed by 5 bases and V by 6 bases; bases with no gene match: 7. In germline, CDR1 is LNHDA, CDR2 SQIVND (reference sequence). CDR3: CASSGRLAGHEQYF. CDR3 in DNA: TGTGCCAGTAGCGGTAGACTAGCGGGCCACGAGCAGTACTTC.

This clone was counted between two and nine times. The V gene is TRBV11-1, the J gene TRBJ2-3; possible D gene TRBD2, 6 bases. Trimming took off 0 bases at V and 0 bases at J, with 10 bases between the two ends. Germline V lookup: CDR1 SGHAT, CDR2 FQDESV (reference sequence). This CDR3 comprises 16 residues. The CDR3 region is CASSLAGTASTDTQYF. DNA for the CDR3: TGTGCCAGCAGCTTAGCCGGGACTGCGAGCACAGATACGCAGTATTTT.

This sequence joins TRBV28 and TRBJ1-3; tentatively, D is TRBD1 (6 bases). CDR1 and CDR2 (germline): MDHEN, SYDVKM. The germline V and J ends were trimmed by 8 bases and 0 bases, with 17 bases remaining between them. The CDR3 contains 16 residues. The CDR3 spells CASGPYRDYSGNTIYF. CDR3 nucleotides: TGTGCCAGCGGACCGTACAGGGATTACTCTGGAAACACCATATATTTT.

This clone occurred a few times. The DNA is omitted, as the CDR3 cannot be located on it reliably, and the CDR3 follows TCRdb's listing. The J gene is TRBJ1-5, the V gene TRBV2; TRBD1 was called by the table and not checked on the DNA. The germline V gene encodes CDR1 SNHLY and CDR2 FYNNEI. The CDR3 is made up of 15 amino acids, end residues included. This CDR3 reads CASILDQGRDQPQHF.

The sample holds a few counts of this clone. Compared with germline, one end of the junction differs, possibly owing to a read error. DNA of the CDR3: TGTGCCAGCAGTTTAGGCTACGGGACAGGTACCTACGAGCAGTGCTTC. Translating it yields CASSLGYGTGTYEQCF. This chain links TRBV28 with TRBJ2-7; 8 bases align to TRBD1. The CDR3 is 16 amino acids. Looked up from germline, CDR1 is MDHEN and CDR2 is SYDVKM.

V usage is TRBV5-1 and J usage is TRBJ2-7; 12 positions match TRBD2. V was pared by 6 bases and J by 0 bases, with 4 bases of the junction left unmatched. Germline V gives CDR1 SGHRS, CDR2 YFSETQ. The CDR3 length is 15 residues. DNA of the CDR3: TGCGCCAGCATAGAACTAGCGGGAGGCTCCTACGAGCAGTACTTC. It encodes CASIELAGGSYEQYF.

The CDR3 DNA is TGTGCCAGCAGCTTATTTGCGGGAGTAGGCGAGACCCAGTACTTC. Translated, it gives CASSLFAGVGETQYF. The V call is TRBV11-2, the J call TRBJ2-5, with TRBD2 matching over 7 bases. The germline V gene encodes CDR1 SGHAT and CDR2 FQNNGV. The V gene end was trimmed by 2 bases and the J gene end by 5 bases; junction bases not matched to a gene: 8. The length of the CDR3 is 15 residues. The full variable domain, with the rest looked up from reference TRBV11-2 and TRBJ2-5, is EAGVAQSPRYKIIEKRQSVAFWCNPISGHATLYWYQQILGQGPKLLIQFQNNGVVDDSQLPKDRFSAERLKGVDSTLKIQPAKLEDSAVYLCASSLFAGVGETQYFGPGTRLLVL.

This clone was recorded many times. The chain combines TRBV4-2 with TRBJ1-4, with 9 positions matching TRBD1. This CDR3 comprises 18 residues. From germline, CDR1 is LGHNA and CDR2 YNFKEQ. V shed 4 bases and J 0 bases; nucleotides not matched to a gene: 9. The DNA of the CDR3 is TGTGCCAGCAGCCCAACGGGACAGGGCCATGCAACTAATGAAAAACTGTTTTTT. It translates to CASSPTGQGHATNEKLFF.

This clone was detected a few times. The rearrangement links TRBV19 to TRBJ2-5; D is perhaps TRBD1 (5 bases). This CDR3 comprises 13 residues. CDR1 is LNHDA, CDR2 SQIVND, per germline (reference sequence). V dropped 7 bases and J dropped 5 bases, with 14 bases sitting between them. CDR3 sequence: CASTRALWETQYF. CDR3 in DNA: TGTGCCAGTACCAGGGCCCTCTGGGAGACCCAGTACTTC.

The J gene is TRBJ2-3, the V gene TRBV30; maybe TRBD2 (5 bases). Trimming shortened V by 4 bases and J by 2 bases, and 10 bases separated the two germline ends. The CDR3 contains 13 residues. Germline values: CDR1 GTSNPN, CDR2 SVGIG (reference sequence). The CDR3 bases are TGTGCCTGGAACGGGAAAGCCACAGATACGCAGTATTTT. It yields the protein CAWNGKATDTQYF.

The chain's CDR3 is CASSSPPYRGRTNNEQFF. Written as DNA, the CDR3 is TGTGCCAGTAGCTCCCCCCCATACAGGGGACGAACCAACAATGAGCAGTTCTTC. The rearrangement links TRBV19 to TRBJ2-1, with TRBD1 matching 7 bases. Trimming at V came to 6 bases and at J to 5 bases, leaving 19 bases not matched to a gene. CDR1 is LNHDA and CDR2 is SQIVND in the germline V gene (reference sequence). The CDR3 runs to 18 residues.

The rearrangement uses TRBV6-1 and TRBJ2-5; maybe TRBD2 (6 bases). Trimming pared 1 base from V and 2 bases from J, leaving 11 bases between. This CDR3 has 15 residues. CDR1 MNHNS and CDR2 SASEGT come from the germline V gene. In DNA form, the CDR3 reads TGTGCCAGCAGTGAAGGGGGACTCCCTCAAGAGACCCAGTACTTC. This gives the protein CASSEGGLPQETQYF.

The genes are TRBV5-4 and TRBJ2-1, with D possibly TRBD2 on 6 matching bases. The V and J ends lost 0 bases and 5 bases respectively, with 9 bases between them. This CDR3 has 14 residues. CDR1 and CDR2 from the germline V gene are SGHNT and YYREEE (reference sequence). CDR3 sequence: CASSLAGADNEQFF. For the CDR3, the DNA is TGTGCCAGCAGCTTGGCGGGAGCCGACAATGAGCAGTTCTTC.

The chain uses TRBV6-1 and TRBJ2-7; 9 bases are a match to TRBD1. The CDR3 totals 15 residues. V trimming: 2 bases; J trimming: 3 bases; junction bases outside the gene matches: 5. Germline CDR1 MNHNS, CDR2 SASEGT. The CDR3, as DNA: TGTGCCAGCAGTGAACCGGGACAGGGAAACTACGAGCAGTACTTC. Protein: CASSEPGQGNYEQYF.

This clone has more than one count but fewer than ten. This sequence joins TRBV10-1 and TRBJ2-7; 7 bases align to TRBD2. V gave up 0 bases and J gave up 7 bases; unmatched junction bases: 9. Germline CDR1 WNHNN, CDR2 SYGVQD (reference sequence). This CDR3 has 15 amino acids. Here the CDR3 DNA reads TGCGCCAGCAGTGAGTCGGGGACTACTGCCGGTGAGCAGTACTTC. Protein: CASSESGTTAGEQYF.

The rearrangement links TRBV2 to TRBJ2-1, with D tentatively TRBD2 (6 bases). Germline lookup yields CDR1 SNHLY and CDR2 FYNNEI. The CDR3 contains 14 residues. Trimming left V 3 bases short and J 4 bases short, with 10 bases between. The chain's CDR3 is CASSEASVYNEQFF. In nucleotides, the CDR3 is TGTGCCAGCAGTGAGGCTAGCGTGTACAATGAGCAGTTCTTC.

This clone has just a few counts. This chain connects TRBV29-1 to TRBJ1-5; D not resolved. The V gene's germline CDR1 is SQVTM and CDR2 ANQGSEA. This CDR3 region has 11 residues. Trimming cost V 4 bases and J 5 bases, with 6 bases left between them. The CDR3 DNA is TGCAGCGTTGGGCAGGATCAGCCCCAGCATTTT. Protein sequence: CSVGQDQPQHF.

This clone was counted only a few times. The rearrangement links TRBV30 to TRBJ1-2; D is ambiguous. Trimming left V 2 bases short and J 3 bases short, with 16 bases between. The V gene's germline CDR1 is GTSNPN and CDR2 SVGIG (reference sequence). This CDR3 has 15 residues. DNA for the CDR3: TGTGCCTGGAGTTCCCCCGGGAAGGACTACTATGGCTACACCTTC. Amino acid sequence: CAWSSPGKDYYGYTF. Combining the CDR3 with reference TRBV30 and TRBJ1-2 gives the whole variable domain SQTIHQWPATLVQPVGSPLSLECTVEGTSNPNLYWYRQAAGRGLQLLFYSVGIGQISSEVPQNLSASRPQDRQFILSSKKLLLSDSGFYLCAWSSPGKDYYGYTFGSGTRLTVV.

The CDR3 spells CASSIGTGGGETQYF. CDR3 nucleotides: TGTGCCAGCAGCATCGGGACAGGGGGAGGAGAGACCCAGTACTTC. This rearrangement joins TRBV5-6 to TRBJ2-5; TRBD1 agrees at 11 bases. The germline CDR1 and CDR2 sequences are SGHDT and YYEEEE. J gave up 4 bases and V 4 bases, and 6 bases lay outside the gene matches. The CDR3 loop spans 15 amino acids.